This TCR beta chain was identified in a study of T cell responses to AZD1222 COVID-19 vaccine. Per germline, CDR1 KGHSH and CDR2 LQKENI. The CDR3 extends over 14 amino acids. V lost 3 bases and J lost 5, with 13 bases in between. Assay: immunoSEQ multiplex PCR; the TCRdb copy retains only in-frame clones and omits some. The sample gives about 97,000 clones, around 89% of which show up once; 7.5% is in the top ten. This clone is a singleton in its sample. The chain uses TRBV18 and TRBJ1-2; the D gene is possibly TRBD1 (6 bases). The specimen was peripheral blood, collected on day 0 of AZD1222 vaccination. The sequence was collected from an adult in good health. The CDR3 loop reads CASSPPGTNYGYTF. CDR3 nucleotide sequence: TGTGCCAGCTCACCCCCCGGGACAAATTATGGCTACACCTTC. The complete variable domain, with remaining parts taken from reference TRBV18 and TRBJ1-2, reads NAGVMQNPRHLVRRRGQEARLRCSPMKGHSHVYWYRQLPEEGLKFMVYLQKENIIDESGMPKERFSAEFPKEGPSILRIQQVVRGDSAAYFCASSPPGTNYGYTFGSGTRLTVV.